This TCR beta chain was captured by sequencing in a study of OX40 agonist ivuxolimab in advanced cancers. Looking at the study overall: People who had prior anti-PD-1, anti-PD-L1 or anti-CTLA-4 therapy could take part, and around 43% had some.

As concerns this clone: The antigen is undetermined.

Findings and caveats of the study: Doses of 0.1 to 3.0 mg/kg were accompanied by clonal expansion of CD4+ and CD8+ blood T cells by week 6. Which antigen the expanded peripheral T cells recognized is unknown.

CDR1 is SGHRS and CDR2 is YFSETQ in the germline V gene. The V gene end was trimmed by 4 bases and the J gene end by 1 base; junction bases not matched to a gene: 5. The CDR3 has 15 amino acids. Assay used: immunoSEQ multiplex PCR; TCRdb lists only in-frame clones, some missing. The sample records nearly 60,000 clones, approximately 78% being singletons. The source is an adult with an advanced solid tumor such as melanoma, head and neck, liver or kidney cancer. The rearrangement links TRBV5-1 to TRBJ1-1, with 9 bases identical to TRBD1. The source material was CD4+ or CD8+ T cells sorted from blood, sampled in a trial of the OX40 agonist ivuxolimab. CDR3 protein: CASSMTGGGNTEAFF. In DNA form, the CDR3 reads TGCGCCAGCAGCATGACAGGGGGAGGGAACACTGAAGCTTTCTTT.